Given below is one T cell receptor beta chain in context. Antigen unknown. This record belongs to a study of monozygotic twins with inflammatory bowel disease. Overall study results and limits: Cells of different T cell subtypes could not be told apart.

Unsorted whole blood yielded the total RNA, with T cells left unselected. Every TCR library used about 3,700 ng of total RNA. cDNA was made in eight separate reactions per sample. Each CDR3 protein gets one entry in TCRdb, which reprocessed the 5' RACE reads and gives no DNA. The specimen's table records approximately 400,000 distinct CDR3 sequences. Germline CDR1 reads DFQATT; CDR2 reads SNEGSKA (reference sequence). There are 13 residues in the CDR3. The sequence was collected from a human donor with ulcerative colitis or Crohn's disease, or a healthy co-twin of an affected twin (not recorded which). This chain uses TRBV20-1 with TRBJ1-5; TCRdb designates TRBD1, a call that cannot be tested without DNA. Sequenced: blood. The CDR3 sequence is CSARRTGGQPQHF.